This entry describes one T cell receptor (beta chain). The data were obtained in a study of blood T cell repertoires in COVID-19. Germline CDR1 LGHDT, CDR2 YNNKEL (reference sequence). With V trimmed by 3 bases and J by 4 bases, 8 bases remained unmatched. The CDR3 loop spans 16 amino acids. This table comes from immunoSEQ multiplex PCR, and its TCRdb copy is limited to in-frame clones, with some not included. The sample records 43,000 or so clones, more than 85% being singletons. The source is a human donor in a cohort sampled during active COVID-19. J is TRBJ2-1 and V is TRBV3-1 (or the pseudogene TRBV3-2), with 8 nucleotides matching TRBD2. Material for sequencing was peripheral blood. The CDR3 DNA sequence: TGTGCCAGCAGCCATGGGGTCGGCGGGGGGTACAATGAGCAGTTCTTC. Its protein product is CASSHGVGGGYNEQFF.